This T cell receptor beta chain is from a study of human thymus T cells. The protocol was immunoSEQ multiplex PCR, while the TCRdb copy is restricted to in-frame clones and leaves out a portion. The sample carries 55,000 to 85,000 clones, approximately 95% recorded once. The thymus was resected at corrective cardiac surgery. To note about this clone: Antigen: not known.

Overall study findings and caveats: Thymic and blood repertoires seemed to show skewed V and J gene use. Overlap was high between thymic repertoires from unrelated individuals, as reported in related research.

The germline V gene has CDR1 SGHTA and CDR2 FQGNSA. The V end lost 5 bases, the J end lost 0 bases, and 20 bases lay between the germline ends. The CDR3 runs 18 residues. The V and J genes are TRBV7-2 and TRBJ1-5; D may be TRBD1 (5 bases). Sequencing used thymus tissue. The sequence was collected from a girl younger than two with a congenital heart defect but otherwise immunologically healthy. CDR3 coding DNA: TGTGCCAGCAGCCCTTGGCGAGAGGGGCCGTATAGCAATCAGCCCCAGCATTTT. This codes for CASSPWREGPYSNQPQHF.